The 9 T cell receptor beta chains given below trace back to one sample, sequenced in a study of blood T cell repertoires in COVID-19. Using immunoSEQ multiplex PCR, the repertoire was profiled, and TCRdb retains in-frame clones only, with some absent. The table lists 410,000 or so clones, 89% of them singletons. Source material: peripheral blood. The receptors originated from a woman between 40 and 50 years old with COVID-19, enrolled during active disease.

The V call is TRBV28, the J call TRBJ2-7, with 13 bases matching TRBD2. The ends lost 4 bases at V and 1 base at J; junction bases unmatched: 4. Germline lookup yields CDR1 MDHEN and CDR2 SYDVKM. The CDR3 contains 16 residues. Here the CDR3 reads CASSWTSGSKSYEQYF. CDR3 nucleotides: TGTGCCAGCAGTTGGACTAGCGGGAGTAAGTCCTACGAGCAGTACTTC.

V gene TRBV19 combines with J gene TRBJ1-1; TRBD1 matches 7 bases. This CDR3 is 13 amino acids long. With V trimmed by 4 bases and J by 5 bases, 4 bases remained unmatched. Germline values: CDR1 LNHDA, CDR2 SQIVND (reference sequence). The CDR3 region is CASSTTGRTEAFF. For the CDR3, the DNA is TGTGCCAGTAGTACGACAGGGAGGACTGAAGCTTTCTTT.

The sample holds a few counts of this clone. The chain carries TRBV28 and TRBJ2-6; D may be TRBD2 (5 bases). Germline loops: CDR1 MDHEN, CDR2 SYDVKM. The germline V and J ends were trimmed by 7 bases and 3 bases, with 16 bases remaining between them. The CDR3 extends over 16 amino acids. CDR3: CASTGGQTSGANVLTF. The CDR3 DNA reads TGTGCCAGCACCGGCGGGCAGACGAGTGGGGCCAACGTCCTGACTTTC. Supplemented by reference TRBV28 and TRBJ2-6, the full variable domain reads DVKVTQSSRYLVKRTGEKVFLECVQDMDHENMFWYRQDPGLGLRLIYFSYDVKMKEKGDIPEGYSVSREKKERFSLILESASTNQTSMYLCASTGGQTSGANVLTFGAGSRLTVL.

CDR3 region: CAWSRQRNTEAFF. The CDR3 DNA is TGTGCCTGGAGCCGACAGAGAAACACTGAAGCTTTCTTT. The chain uses TRBV30 and TRBJ1-1; perhaps TRBD1 as D (5 bases). The CDR3 loop spans 13 amino acids. The V gene lost 3 bases and the J gene lost 2 bases, with 10 bases spanning the gap. The V gene's germline CDR1 is GTSNPN and CDR2 SVGIG (reference sequence).

This clone was seen only once. This rearrangement joins TRBV6-6 to TRBJ2-3; D possibly corresponds to TRBD1 (7 bases). Germline CDR1 MNHNY, CDR2 SVGAGI (reference sequence). The CDR3 has 15 residues. The germline V and J ends were trimmed by 2 bases and 2 bases, with 11 bases remaining between them. The CDR3 spells CASSYQGGNTDTQYF. The CDR3 coding sequence is TGTGCCAGCAGTTACCAGGGGGGTAACACAGATACGCAGTATTTT.

The V gene is TRBV2, the J gene TRBJ2-1; tentatively, D is TRBD1 (5 bases). V was trimmed by 2 bases and J by 7 bases, leaving 9 bases between them. There are 13 residues in the CDR3. Looked up from germline, CDR1 is SNHLY and CDR2 is FYNNEI. CDR3: CASSETPGNEQFF. The CDR3 DNA reads TGTGCCAGCAGTGAAACCCCAGGGAATGAGCAGTTCTTC.

This chain joins TRBV6-8 and TRBJ2-2; D possibly corresponds to TRBD1 (5 bases). Per the germline V gene, CDR1 is MNHGY and CDR2 is SAAAGT. Trimming took 2 bases from V and 0 from J, leaving 10 bases between them. This CDR3 region has 16 residues. CDR3 sequence (DNA): TGTGCCAGCAGTTACCGCAGGGCGCCGAACACCGGGGAGCTGTTTTTT. Amino acids: CASSYRRAPNTGELFF.

The chain links TRBV28 to TRBJ1-1; no clear D. Germline values: CDR1 MDHEN, CDR2 SYDVKM. The germline V and J ends were trimmed by 2 bases and 7 bases, with 11 bases remaining between them. CDR3 size: 13 residues. The CDR3 DNA reads TGTGCCAGCAGTTTAAGCAGAGGTCTTGAAGCTTTCTTT. It is translated as CASSLSRGLEAFF.

The CDR3 sequence is CASSISGAFNSPLHF. CDR3 coding DNA: TGTGCCAGTAGTATTAGCGGAGCCTTTAATTCACCCCTCCACTTT. V gene TRBV19 combines with J gene TRBJ1-6, with D unclear. CDR3 length: 15 residues. V gave up 3 bases and J gave up 6 bases, with 12 bases separating them. Germline values: CDR1 LNHDA, CDR2 SQIVND (reference sequence).